This entry describes one TCR beta chain. What it binds is unknown. The data derive from a study of identifying expanded T cells in peripheral blood. General study findings and limits: Differentially abundant clones: around 1.2 between replicates, 16.4 at approximately two weeks, approximately 19 at four. Roughly two-week clone count variance significantly increased as total template count grew.

The germline CDR1 and CDR2 sequences are SGHVS and FQNEAQ. Trimming at V came to 7 bases and at J to 5 bases, leaving 12 bases not matched to a gene. The CDR3 contains 16 residues. During the collection period, no donor immune events like infections were recorded. Sequencing used immunoSEQ multiplex PCR; TCRdb keeps in-frame clones, though not all of them. The sample has about 85,000 clones; more than 75% are singletons. This clonotype was obtained from a person between 18 and 69 years old in good health. J is TRBJ2-1 and V is TRBV7-8; 9 bases align to TRBD2. Sequencing was carried out using blood. The DNA for the CDR3 is TGTGCCAGCAAGCTGGCGGCTAGCGGGGAAGACAATGAGCAGTTCTTC. Translating it yields CASKLAASGEDNEQFF.